This record concerns one T cell receptor (beta chain) sequence. As yet, its antigen is unknown. The sample originates from a study of blood T cells in healthy people across ages. Germline V gene data show CDR1 as SEHNR and CDR2 as FQNEAQ (reference sequence). The CDR3 has 13 amino acids. The V end lost 5 bases, the J end lost 3 bases, and 9 bases lay between the germline ends. Combining a sample-barcoded 5' primer with a J-beta primer mix, a second PCR ran for about 6 to 12 cycles. TCRdb fed the 5' RACE reads into MiXCR, producing one record per CDR3 protein. The sample includes more than 750,000 distinct CDR3 sequences, 25% to 30% of them seen just once. Whole-study results and caveats: One million T cells yielded diversity estimates that were considered underestimates.

These sequences were also reported in another study, on T cells of mothers and their children.

The J gene is TRBJ2-3, the V gene TRBV7-9, with D possibly matching TRBD2 (5 bases). Sequencing was performed on blood. This TCR was recovered from a woman between 40 and 50 years old in good health. The CDR3 bases are TGTGCCAGCAGCCCGCTAGCTACAGATACGCAGTATTTT. Its translation is CASSPLATDTQYF.